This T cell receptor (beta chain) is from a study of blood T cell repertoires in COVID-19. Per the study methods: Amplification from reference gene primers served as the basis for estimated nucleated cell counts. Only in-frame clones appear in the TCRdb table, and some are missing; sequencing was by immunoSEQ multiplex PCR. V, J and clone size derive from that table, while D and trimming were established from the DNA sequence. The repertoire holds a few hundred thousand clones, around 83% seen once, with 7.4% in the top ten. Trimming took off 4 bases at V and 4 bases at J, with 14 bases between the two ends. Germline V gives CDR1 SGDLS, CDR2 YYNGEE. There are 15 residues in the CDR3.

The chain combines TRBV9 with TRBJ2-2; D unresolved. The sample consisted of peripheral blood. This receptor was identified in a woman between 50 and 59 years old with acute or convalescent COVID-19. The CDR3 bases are TGTGCCAGCAGCCCCACCACAGATTTCACCGGGGAGCTGTTTTTT. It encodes CASSPTTDFTGELFF.